This T cell receptor (beta chain) was identified during a study of blood T cell repertoires in COVID-19. In the study's own analysis: Reference gene primer amplification yielded estimated nucleated cell counts. Sequenced by immunoSEQ multiplex PCR; TCRdb stores in-frame clones only, minus some. The V and J calls and the clone size are those of that table, but D and trimming were determined from the DNA. The sample carries hundreds of thousands of clones, 75% to 90% recorded once. Donors were grouped by their self-reported clinical history. There are 12 residues in the CDR3. Germline values: CDR1 SNHLY, CDR2 FYNNEI. V lost 7 bases, J lost 8 bases, and 11 bases lay in between.

This sequence originates from a middle-aged woman who had recovered from COVID-19. J is TRBJ1-4 and V is TRBV2; no clear D. The material sequenced was PBMCs or T cells enriched from blood (not recorded which). CDR3 sequence (DNA): TGTGCCAGCAAAGCGGGGAAAGAAAAACTGTTTTTT. Its translation: CASKAGKEKLFF.